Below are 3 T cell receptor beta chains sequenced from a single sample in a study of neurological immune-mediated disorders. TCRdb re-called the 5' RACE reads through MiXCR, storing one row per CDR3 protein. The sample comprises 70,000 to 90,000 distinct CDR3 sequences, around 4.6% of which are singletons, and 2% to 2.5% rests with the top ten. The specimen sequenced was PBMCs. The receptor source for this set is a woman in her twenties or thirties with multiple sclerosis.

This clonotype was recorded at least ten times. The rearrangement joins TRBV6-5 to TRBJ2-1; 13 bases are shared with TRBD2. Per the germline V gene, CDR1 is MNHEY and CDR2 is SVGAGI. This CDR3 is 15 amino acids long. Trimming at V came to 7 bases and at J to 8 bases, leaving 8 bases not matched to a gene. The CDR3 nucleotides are TGTGCCAGCAAACCCGGGACTAGCGGGATCTATGAGCAGTTCTTC. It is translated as CASKPGTSGIYEQFF.

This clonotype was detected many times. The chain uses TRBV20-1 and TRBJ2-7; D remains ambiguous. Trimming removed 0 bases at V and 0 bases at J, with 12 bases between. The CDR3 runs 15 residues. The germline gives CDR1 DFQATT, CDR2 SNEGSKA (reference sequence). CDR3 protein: CSARDGLGFSYEQYF. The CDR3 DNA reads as TGCAGTGCTAGAGATGGATTGGGGTTCTCCTACGAGCAGTACTTC.

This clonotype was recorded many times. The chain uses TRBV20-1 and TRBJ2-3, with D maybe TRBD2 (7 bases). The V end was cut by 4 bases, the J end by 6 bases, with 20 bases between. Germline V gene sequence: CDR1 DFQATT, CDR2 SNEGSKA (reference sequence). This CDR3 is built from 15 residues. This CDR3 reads CSATSQGGASDTQYF. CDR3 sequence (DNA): TGCAGTGCTACCTCTCAAGGGGGGGCGTCGGATACGCAGTATTTT.